This T cell receptor (beta chain) came from a study of shared clonotypes between healthy human individuals. Germline lookup yields CDR1 SGHTA and CDR2 FQGTGA. CDR3 length: 15 residues. Germline trimming cut 6 bases from V and 3 bases from J; bases unmatched to any gene: 9. The assay was immunoSEQ multiplex PCR, and TCRdb's table has in-frame clones only and misses some. The top ten clones hold more than 0.9% of a sample with about 1,500,000 clones, roughly 97% of them seen once. The chain uses TRBV7-3 and TRBJ2-5; TRBD1 matches at 8 bases. The receptor comes from a young man in good health. Sequencing input: naive CD4+ T cells sorted from blood. The subset: CD45RA+ positively selected. The CDR3 DNA reads as TGTGCCAGCAGTTCCGGACAGGGAGGAAAAGAGACCCAGTACTTC. The encoded protein is CASSSGQGGKETQYF. The full variable domain, completed using reference TRBV7-3 and TRBJ2-5, is GAGVSQTPSNKVTEKGKYVELRCDPISGHTALYWYRQSLGQGPEFLIYFQGTGAADDSGLPNDRFFAVRPEGSVSTLKIQRTERGDSAVYLCASSSGQGGKETQYFGPGTRLLVL.